These T cell receptor beta chains were read from a single sample in a study of shared clonotypes between healthy human individuals. The table came from immunoSEQ multiplex PCR; TCRdb's copy has only in-frame clones and leaves some out. The table includes around 2.1 million clones, almost 96% detected once. Sequencing was performed on naive CD4+ T cells sorted from blood. The source is a man aged 18 to 30 in good health. Both conserved end residues are part of each CDR3. Each record gives: clone size, D gene, J gene, V gene, CDR3 DNA, CDR3 protein. The D gene is left open where the match is weak. Some rows mark clone size as missing; the rest say once, few, many or name a class of expanded clone.

clone size: -; D gene: -; J gene: TRBJ1-3; V gene: TRBV19; CDR3 DNA: TGTGCCAGTAGTAGGTCGGGGATCGGAAACACCATATATTTT; CDR3 protein: CASSRSGIGNTIYF
clone size: -; D gene: TRBD1; J gene: TRBJ1-2; V gene: TRBV6-5; CDR3 DNA: TGTGCCAGCAGTAGCCCGGGACAGGGAGTTTCTGGCTACACCTTC; CDR3 protein: CASSSPGQGVSGYTF
clone size: -; D gene: TRBD2; J gene: TRBJ2-7; V gene: TRBV4-2; CDR3 DNA: TGTGCCTCCTCCACTAGCGGGGGCCTCGGGGAGCAGTACTTC; CDR3 protein: CASSTSGGLGEQYF
clone size: -; D gene: TRBD2; J gene: TRBJ2-7; V gene: TRBV4-3; CDR3 DNA: TGCGCCAGCAGCGGACCGGGGGGGAGGAGCTCCTACGAGCAGTACTTC; CDR3 protein: CASSGPGGRSSYEQYF
clone size: -; D gene: TRBD1; J gene: TRBJ1-4; V gene: TRBV4-1; CDR3 DNA: TGCGCCAGCAGCCAGATTAAGACACAGGGGAACGAAAAACTGTTTTTT; CDR3 protein: CASSQIKTQGNEKLFF
clone size: -; D gene: TRBD1; J gene: TRBJ2-6; V gene: TRBV5-4; CDR3 DNA: TGTGCCAGCAGCTTGGGACAGGGGAAGGCTGGGGCCAACGTCCTGACTTTC; CDR3 protein: CASSLGQGKAGANVLTF
clone size: -; D gene: -; J gene: TRBJ1-2; V gene: TRBV20-1; CDR3 DNA: TGCAGTGCTAGTCCCAACTATGGCTACACCTTC; CDR3 protein: CSASPNYGYTF
clone size: -; D gene: -; J gene: TRBJ2-5; V gene: TRBV5-1; CDR3 DNA: TGCGCCAGCAGCTTGGACCTCGGTTTCGGCCGCCCCCAAGAGACCCAGTACTTC; CDR3 protein: CASSLDLGFGRPQETQYF
clone size: -; D gene: TRBD2; J gene: TRBJ2-7; V gene: TRBV10-3; CDR3 DNA: TGTGCCATCACGCGGGAGGGACCCTACGAGCAGTACTTC; CDR3 protein: CAITREGPYEQYF
clone size: -; D gene: -; J gene: TRBJ2-7; V gene: TRBV30; CDR3 DNA: TGTGCCTGGAGTCCCTCGCTCCGGTTCGCCTACGAGCAGTACTTC; CDR3 protein: CAWSPSLRFAYEQYF
clone size: -; D gene: TRBD1; J gene: TRBJ2-7; V gene: TRBV5-6; CDR3 DNA: TGTGCCAGCAGCAAAGCCGACAGGGCTACCTACGAGCAGTACTTC; CDR3 protein: CASSKADRATYEQYF
clone size: once; D gene: -; J gene: TRBJ2-1; V gene: TRBV7-9; CDR3 DNA: TGTGCCAGCAGCTTTTATACTGGGACTTACAATGAGCAGTTCTTC; CDR3 protein: CASSFYTGTYNEQFF
clone size: -; D gene: -; J gene: TRBJ1-1; V gene: TRBV15; CDR3 DNA: TGTGCCACCAGCAGAGTTGGGGCAGTGTTAACCGAAGCTTTCTTT; CDR3 protein: CATSRVGAVLTEAFF
clone size: -; D gene: -; J gene: TRBJ1-6; V gene: TRBV11-2; CDR3 DNA: TGTGCCAGCAGCTACAGCAGCAATAATTCACCCCTCCACTTT; CDR3 protein: CASSYSSNNSPLHF
clone size: -; D gene: TRBD1; J gene: TRBJ2-2; V gene: TRBV10-3; CDR3 DNA: TGTGCCATCAGTGTTGACAGGGGACGGGGGGAGCTGTTTTTT; CDR3 protein: CAISVDRGRGELFF
clone size: -; D gene: -; J gene: TRBJ1-1; V gene: TRBV7-6; CDR3 DNA: TGTGCCAGCAGCTTAGACCCCAACAGGAACACTGAAGCTTTCTTT; CDR3 protein: CASSLDPNRNTEAFF
clone size: -; D gene: -; J gene: TRBJ2-7; V gene: TRBV18; CDR3 DNA: TGTGCCAGCTCACCGGGTGTCCTCTACGAGCAGTACTTC; CDR3 protein: CASSPGVLYEQYF
clone size: -; D gene: -; J gene: TRBJ2-6; V gene: TRBV4-1; CDR3 DNA: TGCGCCAGCAGCCAAGATCGGCTGGCTGGGGCCAACGTCCTGACTTTC; CDR3 protein: CASSQDRLAGANVLTF